What follows are 4 T cell receptor beta chains derived from one specimen sequenced in a study of cytomegalovirus exposure and HLA in healthy donors. Sequenced by immunoSEQ multiplex PCR; TCRdb stores in-frame clones only, minus some. Among 70,000 or so clones, about 95% were seen once, and the ten largest hold under 1.3%. The specimen was PBMCs. The receptors here all came from a woman aged 18-35 years in good health and CMV-seronegative.

Written as DNA, the CDR3 is TGTGCCAGCAGCTTATTGGGACTTGGAACGCTCAATGAGCAGTTCTTC. Translation gives CASSLLGLGTLNEQFF. This rearrangement joins TRBV11-2 to TRBJ2-1; a weak D match, TRBD2 (6 bases). Germline V CDR1 and CDR2: SGHAT, FQNNGV. The V gene lost 2 bases and the J gene lost 6 bases, with 17 bases spanning the gap. The CDR3 sequence is 16 residues long.

This clone showed up just once. This chain uses TRBV28 with TRBJ1-2, with 11 bases fitting TRBD1. The CDR3 covers 14 residues. Germline CDR1 MDHEN, CDR2 SYDVKM. Losses at the gene ends were 4 bases for V and 5 bases for J; bases not matched to a gene: 3. CDR3 bases: TGTGCCAGCAGTTCCGGGACAGGGGGTTATGGCTACACCTTC. It translates to CASSSGTGGYGYTF.

DNA of the CDR3: TGTGCCAGCGGGTTAGCGGGAATTAACGAGCAGTACTTC. Protein: CASGLAGINEQYF. The chain is built from TRBV2 and TRBJ2-7, with TRBD2 identical over 8 bases. Looked up from germline, CDR1 is SNHLY and CDR2 is FYNNEI. The CDR3 spans 13 residues. J gave up 5 bases and V 8 bases, and 8 bases lay outside the gene matches.

The chain couples TRBV6-1 to TRBJ1-4; perhaps TRBD1 as D (6 bases). With 2 bases removed from V and 3 bases from J, the gap between germline ends came to 10 bases. The CDR3 contains 15 residues. CDR1 is MNHNS, CDR2 SASEGT, per germline. CDR3 DNA sequence: TGTGCCAGCAGTGAAATCACAGGGTCTAATGAAAAACTGTTTTTT. Translating gives CASSEITGSNEKLFF.